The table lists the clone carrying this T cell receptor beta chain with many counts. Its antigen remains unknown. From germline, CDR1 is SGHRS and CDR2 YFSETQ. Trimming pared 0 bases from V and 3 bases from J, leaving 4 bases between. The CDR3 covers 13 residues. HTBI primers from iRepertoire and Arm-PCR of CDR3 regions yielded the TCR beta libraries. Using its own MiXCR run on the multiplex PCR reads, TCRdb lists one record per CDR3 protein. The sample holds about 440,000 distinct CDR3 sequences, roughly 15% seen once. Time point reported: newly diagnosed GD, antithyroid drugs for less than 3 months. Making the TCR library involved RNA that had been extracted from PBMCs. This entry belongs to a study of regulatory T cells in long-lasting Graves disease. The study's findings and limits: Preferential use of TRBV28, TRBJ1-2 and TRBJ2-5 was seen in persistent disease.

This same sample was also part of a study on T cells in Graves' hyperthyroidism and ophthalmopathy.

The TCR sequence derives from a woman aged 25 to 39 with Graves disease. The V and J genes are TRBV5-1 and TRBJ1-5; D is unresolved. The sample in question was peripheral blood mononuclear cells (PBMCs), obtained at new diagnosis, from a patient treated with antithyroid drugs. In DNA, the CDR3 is TGCGCCAGCAGCTTGGATCACAATCAGCCCCAGCATTTT. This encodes CASSLDHNQPQHF. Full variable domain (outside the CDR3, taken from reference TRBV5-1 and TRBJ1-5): KAGVTQTPRYLIKTRGQQVTLSCSPISGHRSVSWYQQTPGQGLQFLFEYFSETQRNKGNFPGRFSGRQFSNSRSEMNVSTLELGDSALYLCASSLDHNQPQHFGDGTRLSIL.